This T cell receptor (delta chain) was identified during a study of fetal and pediatric gammadelta thymocytes (dated by TCRdb to about 2022). At the level of the whole study: Previously published data and newly generated, unpublished data were combined in the bulk gammadelta thymocyte repertoires, which were used to strengthen a single-cell study of gammadelta thymocyte development. Unpublished data were combined with previously published data (refs 27,28) to make up the bulk gammadelta thymocyte repertoires. The bulk gammadelta thymocyte repertoire set covered about 10 subjects in total, 3 fetal thymus donors and 7 pediatric thymus donors. Bulk TCR repertoire data were added to increase subject numbers and strengthen the CDR3 publicity analysis. Results and caveats for the whole study, not just this receptor: Compared with post-natal repertoires, fetal gammadelta thymocyte repertoires were previously reported to be enriched for TRDV2, TRGV8 and TRGV9 usage, low N additions and public CDR3s.

Thymocytes were stained with Zombie NIR viability dye and antibodies against CD3 (UCHT1), TCRgammadelta (11F2), TCRVgamma9 (IMMU360) and TCRVdelta2 (IMMU389). Bulk TRD and TRG CDR3 repertoires were produced separately from sorted Vgamma9Vdelta2 and nonVgamma9Vdelta2 gammadelta thymocytes taken from human fetal and pediatric thymuses. Pediatric thymus tissue was collected in Belgium from children having cardiac surgery. Pediatric thymus donors in the study were aged between roughly 1 and 12 years. As previously described, thymic cell suspensions were prepared from both fetal and post-natal thymuses. CD3+ gammadeltaTCR+ Vgamma9+ Vdelta2+ cells were sorted as Vgamma9Vdelta2 thymocytes. Cell sorting was done on a FACS Aria III cell sorter (BD Biosciences). Its CDR3 holds 11 amino acids, cysteine through phenylalanine. The sequence is cut down to CDR3 DNA, 33 bases in frame from base 1. The listed sequencing device is Illumina MiSeq. Processing in the source paper ran as follows. For publicity analysis, the Vgamma9Vdelta2 and nonVgamma9Vdelta2 bulk CDR3 files of each subject were merged into one combined repertoire per subject. Using base R and dplyr, each CDR3 amino acid sequence was checked across 9 single-cell datasets and 10 bulk repertoires to give a publicity score ranging from 0 to 19. Clone calls in TCRdb were regenerated from the public reads with CATT, after which identical DNA sequences shared one row. These V and J calls rely on TCRdb rather than the paper's analysis. This sample is represented by some 910 delta-chain clones; approximately 56% of them were singletons. 12% to 15% of the sample lies in the top ten.

About this clone itself: Its antigen target is currently unknown. No base-level quality is on record; no much larger clone is a single base apart.

The V gene remains uncalled, whereas the J gene is TRDJ2. The clonotype originates from a child who underwent cardiac surgery and was recorded as healthy. Material: Vgamma9Vdelta2 gamma-delta T cells from the thymus. The cell subset or site label of this sample denotes: sorted CD3+gammadeltaTCR+Vgamma9+Vdelta2+ thymocytes. CDR3 loop: CASALTAQLFF. The base sequence is TGTGCTAGTGCTTTGACAGCACAACTCTTCTTT.